The clone carrying this T cell receptor (beta chain) showed up just a few times. Its specificity is unknown. The isolated RNA, all of it, was reverse transcribed, so expressed TCRB transcripts were what got sequenced. Libraries were prepared by immunoSEQ multiplex PCR; TCRdb keeps only in-frame clonotypes and omits some of them. The sample contains hundreds of thousands of clones, 7% to 9% of which appear only once. The CDR3 covers 16 residues. With V trimmed by 0 bases and J by 5 bases, 2 bases remained unmatched. Germline V lookup: CDR1 SGHRS, CDR2 YFSETQ. The sample comes from a study of beta chain features in type 1 diabetes. For the study at large: In age, gender and cell yields, patients were similar to healthy donors. Study results and caveats: Although PCR might favor shorter templates, it would do so equally in patients and controls. Within the patient group, naive, central memory and Treg TCRB repertoires appeared more similar to each other than within healthy donors.

Sorting gave populations that all exceeded 95% purity. This chain links TRBV5-1 with TRBJ2-1; TRBD2 matches 13 bases. The sequence derives from a woman in her late teens or twenties in good health. What was sequenced was central memory CD4+ T cells from blood. CDR3 in amino acids: CASSLGTSGGHNEQFF. The CDR3 region has the DNA TGCGCCAGCAGCTTGGGGACTAGCGGGGGACACAATGAGCAGTTCTTC.